Each of the 9 T cell receptor beta chains below was sequenced from the same sample in a study of beta chain features in type 1 diabetes. Overall study results and limits: For Type 1 diabetes patients, all four CD4+ subsets carried TCRB CDR3s that were moderately but significantly shorter.

No antigens are known for them. The whole isolated RNA underwent reverse transcription, so sequencing captured expressed TCRB transcripts. Assay used: immunoSEQ multiplex PCR; TCRdb lists only in-frame clones, some missing. The data hold more than 300,000 clones, with roughly an eighth observed a single time. Sequences were obtained from naive CD4+ T cells from blood. These receptors came from a woman younger than 35 with type 1 diabetes.

This clone has more than one count but fewer than ten. The chain joins TRBV5-6 to TRBJ2-1, with 10 bases that match TRBD2. After removal of 4 bases from V and 3 bases from J, the junction contained 7 bases not matched to a gene. CDR3 length: 16 residues. Germline values: CDR1 SGHDT, CDR2 YYEEEE. Written as DNA, the CDR3 is TGTGCCAGCAGCCTCGAGCGGGGGGGGCTCTACAATGAGCAGTTCTTC. Translated: CASSLERGGLYNEQFF. Looking up the rest from reference TRBV5-6 and TRBJ2-1 gives the full variable domain: DAGVTQSPTHLIKTRGQQVTLRCSPKSGHDTVSWYQQALGQGPQFIFQYYEEEERQRGNFPDRFSGHQFPNYSSELNVNALLLGDSALYLCASSLERGGLYNEQFFGPGTRLTVL.

The chain links TRBV19 to TRBJ2-5; D ambiguous. Germline V lookup: CDR1 LNHDA, CDR2 SQIVND (reference sequence). This CDR3 has 11 residues. Trimming left V 5 bases short and J 5 bases short, with 6 bases between. As DNA, the CDR3 is TGTGCCAGTAGTGTGAGGGAGACCCAGTACTTC. It translates to CASSVRETQYF.

This clone turned up a few times. This chain links TRBV30 with TRBJ2-7; TRBD1 matches at 8 bases. The CDR3 contains 13 residues. The germline gives CDR1 GTSNPN, CDR2 SVGIG (reference sequence). V lost 3 bases to trimming and J lost 5 bases; unmatched junction nucleotides: 6. CDR3 coding DNA: TGTGCCTGGAGAAGCAGGGGGCGGCACGAGCAGTACTTC. Protein product: CAWRSRGRHEQYF. The variable domain in full, with the rest retrieved from reference TRBV30 and TRBJ2-7, is SQTIHQWPATLVQPVGSPLSLECTVEGTSNPNLYWYRQAAGRGLQLLFYSVGIGQISSEVPQNLSASRPQDRQFILSSKKLLLSDSGFYLCAWRSRGRHEQYFGPGTRLTVT.

The chain recombines TRBV27 with TRBJ2-4, with 9 bases matching TRBD1. The CDR3 is 15 residues long. V trimming: 0 bases; J trimming: 8 bases; junction bases outside the gene matches: 5. The germline V gene has CDR1 MNHEY and CDR2 SMNVEV (reference sequence). The CDR3 DNA is TGTGCCAGCAGTTTATCCGGGACAGGGTTAGACATTCAGTACTTC. It is translated as CASSLSGTGLDIQYF.

This clone was seen a few times. The chain is built from TRBV5-1 and TRBJ2-1, with D perhaps matching TRBD1 (5 bases). Germline CDR1 and CDR2: SGHRS and YFSETQ. The ends were cut back, 0 bases at V and 10 bases at J, with 5 bases in the middle. The CDR3 sequence is 11 residues long. CDR3 DNA sequence: TGCGCCAGCAGCTTGGAGGGGGAGCAGTTCTTC. Translating gives CASSLEGEQFF.

The chain couples TRBV7-2 to TRBJ2-1, with 10 bases matching TRBD2. Germline-derived CDR1 and CDR2 are SGHTA and FQGNSA. CDR3 size: 15 residues. The V and J ends lost 4 bases and 4 bases, in that order; junction bases with no gene match: 4. Here the CDR3 DNA reads TGTGCCAGCAGCTCTTCTAGCGGGGGTTACAATGAGCAGTTCTTC. It specifies CASSSSSGGYNEQFF.

This clone occurred a few times. J is TRBJ2-3 and V is TRBV2; TRBD1 might be the D (6 bases). V was pared by 10 bases and J by 5 bases, with 16 bases between. Germline CDR1 SNHLY, CDR2 FYNNEI. CDR3 length: 13 amino acids. The CDR3 sequence: CATGVGAGDTQYF. For the CDR3, the DNA is TGTGCCACCGGAGTGGGGGCGGGAGATACGCAGTATTTT.

CDR3 coding DNA: TGCAGCTTCCACCGGGACACCGACACAGATACGCAGTATTTT. It translates to CSFHRDTDTDTQYF. The V and J genes are TRBV29-1 and TRBJ2-3, with a tentative D call TRBD1 (6 bases). CDR3 length: 14 residues. Germline V CDR1 and CDR2: SQVTM, ANQGSEA. V was pared by 8 bases and J by 2 bases, with 17 bases between.

To note about this clone: The sample has other DNA sequences that encode this CDR3 too. This sequence joins TRBV5-1 and TRBJ1-1; D is uncertain. Germline V gene sequence: CDR1 SGHRS, CDR2 YFSETQ. V dropped 0 bases and J dropped 0 bases, with 9 bases sitting between them. The CDR3 consists of 15 residues. The CDR3 nucleotides are TGCGCCAGCAGCTTGGGATCGGGTCTGAACACTGAAGCTTTCTTT. Translation: CASSLGSGLNTEAFF.